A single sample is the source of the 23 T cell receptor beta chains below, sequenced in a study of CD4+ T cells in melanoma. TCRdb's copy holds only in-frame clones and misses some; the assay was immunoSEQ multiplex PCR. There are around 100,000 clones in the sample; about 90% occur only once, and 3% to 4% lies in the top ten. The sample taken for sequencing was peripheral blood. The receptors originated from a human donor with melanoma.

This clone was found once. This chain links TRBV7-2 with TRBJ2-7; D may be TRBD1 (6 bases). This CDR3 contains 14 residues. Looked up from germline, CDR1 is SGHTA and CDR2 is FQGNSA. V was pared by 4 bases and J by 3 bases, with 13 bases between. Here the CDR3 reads CASSWGRVGYEQYF. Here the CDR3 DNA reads TGTGCCAGCAGCTGGGGGCGAGTTGGCTACGAGCAGTACTTC.

DNA of the CDR3: TGCAGCGTTGAGGGACAGGGACGCTATGAGCAGTTCTTC. Amino acids: CSVEGQGRYEQFF. This chain links TRBV29-1 with TRBJ2-1; TRBD1 agrees at 9 bases. The CDR3 is 13 residues long. J was trimmed by 8 bases and V by 3 bases; bases with no gene match: 5. Germline V lookup: CDR1 SQVTM, CDR2 ANQGSEA.

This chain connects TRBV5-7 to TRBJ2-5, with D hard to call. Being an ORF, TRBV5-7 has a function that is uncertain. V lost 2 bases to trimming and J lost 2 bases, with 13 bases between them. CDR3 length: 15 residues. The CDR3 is CASSFPAQAQETQYF. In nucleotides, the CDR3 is TGTGCCAGCAGCTTCCCGGCGCAGGCTCAAGAGACCCAGTACTTC.

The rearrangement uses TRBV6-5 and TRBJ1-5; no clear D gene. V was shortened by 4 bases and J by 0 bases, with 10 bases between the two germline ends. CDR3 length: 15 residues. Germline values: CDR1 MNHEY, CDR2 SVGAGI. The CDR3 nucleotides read TGTGCCAGCAGTTCGCACAAAGCTAGCAATCAGCCCCAGCATTTT. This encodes CASSSHKASNQPQHF.

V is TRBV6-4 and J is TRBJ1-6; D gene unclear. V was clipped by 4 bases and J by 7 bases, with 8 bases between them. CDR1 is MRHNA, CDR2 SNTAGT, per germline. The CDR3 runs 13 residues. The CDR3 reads CASSGTPNSPLHF. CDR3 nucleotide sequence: TGTGCCAGCAGTGGAACCCCGAATTCACCCCTCCACTTT.

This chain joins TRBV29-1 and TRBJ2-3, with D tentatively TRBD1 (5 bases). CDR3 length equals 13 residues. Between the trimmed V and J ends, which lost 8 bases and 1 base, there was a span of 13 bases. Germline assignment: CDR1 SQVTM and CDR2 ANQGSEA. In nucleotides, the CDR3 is TGCAGCACACAGGAGCTCCGCACAGATACGCAGTATTTT. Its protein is CSTQELRTDTQYF.

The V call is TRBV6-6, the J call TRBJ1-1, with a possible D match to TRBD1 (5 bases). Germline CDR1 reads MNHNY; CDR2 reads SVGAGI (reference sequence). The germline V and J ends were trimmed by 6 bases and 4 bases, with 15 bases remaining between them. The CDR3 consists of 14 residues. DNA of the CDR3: TGTGCCAGCAGGACTGAAGGGCAGGGCACTGAAGCTTTCTTT. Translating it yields CASRTEGQGTEAFF.

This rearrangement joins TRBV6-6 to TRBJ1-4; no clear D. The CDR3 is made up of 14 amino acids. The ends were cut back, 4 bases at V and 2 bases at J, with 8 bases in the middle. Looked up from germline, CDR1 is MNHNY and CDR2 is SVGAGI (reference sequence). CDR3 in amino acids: CASSSRRTNEKLFF. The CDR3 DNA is TGTGCCAGCAGTTCGAGGCGGACTAATGAAAAACTGTTTTTT.

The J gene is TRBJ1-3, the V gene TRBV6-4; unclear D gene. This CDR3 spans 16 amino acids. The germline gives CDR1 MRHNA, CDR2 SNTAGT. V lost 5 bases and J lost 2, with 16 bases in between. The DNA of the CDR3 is TGTGCCAGCAGTCGAGTCTCGCGGGCGGCTGGAAACACCATATATTTT. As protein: CASSRVSRAAGNTIYF.

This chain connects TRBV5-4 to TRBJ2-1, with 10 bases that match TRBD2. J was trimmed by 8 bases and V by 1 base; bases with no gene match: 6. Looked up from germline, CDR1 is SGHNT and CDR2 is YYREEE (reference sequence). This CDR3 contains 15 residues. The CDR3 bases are TGTGCCAGCAGCTTGACTAGCGGGATATCCGATGAGCAGTTCTTC. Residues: CASSLTSGISDEQFF. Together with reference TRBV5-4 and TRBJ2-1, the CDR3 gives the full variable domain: ETGVTQSPTHLIKTRGQQVTLRCSSQSGHNTVSWYQQALGQGPQFIFQYYREEENGRGNFPPRFSGLQFPNYSSELNVNALELDDSALYLCASSLTSGISDEQFFGPGTRLTVL.

The CDR3 region has the DNA TGTGCCAGCAGCCGGGAGGTGGGGGTTGGATCCAATCAGCCCCAGCATTTT. This sequence encodes CASSREVGVGSNQPQHF. This chain uses TRBV7-2 with TRBJ1-5, with D perhaps TRBD1 (5 bases). Per germline, CDR1 SGHTA and CDR2 FQGNSA. This CDR3 region has 17 residues. V was pared by 5 bases and J by 3 bases, with 20 bases between.

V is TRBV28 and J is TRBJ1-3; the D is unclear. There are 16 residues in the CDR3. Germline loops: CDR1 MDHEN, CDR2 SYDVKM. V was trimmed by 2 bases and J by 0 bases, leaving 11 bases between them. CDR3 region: CASSLKGAHSGNTIYF. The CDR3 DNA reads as TGTGCCAGCAGTTTAAAGGGTGCGCACTCTGGAAACACCATATATTTT.

The CDR3 nucleotides read TGCAGTGCTAACGTGAACACTGAAGCTTTCTTT. Protein product: CSANVNTEAFF. The J gene is TRBJ1-1, the V gene TRBV20-1, with unresolved D. This CDR3 has 11 amino acids. The V gene lost 4 bases and the J gene lost 0 bases, with 3 bases spanning the gap. Germline CDR1 is DFQATT and CDR2 is SNEGSKA (reference sequence).

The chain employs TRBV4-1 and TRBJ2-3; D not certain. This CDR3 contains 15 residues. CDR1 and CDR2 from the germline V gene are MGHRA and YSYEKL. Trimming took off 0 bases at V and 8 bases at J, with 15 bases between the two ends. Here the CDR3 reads CASSQDGSRKGTQYF. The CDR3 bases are TGCGCCAGCAGCCAAGATGGCTCCCGGAAAGGTACGCAGTATTTT.

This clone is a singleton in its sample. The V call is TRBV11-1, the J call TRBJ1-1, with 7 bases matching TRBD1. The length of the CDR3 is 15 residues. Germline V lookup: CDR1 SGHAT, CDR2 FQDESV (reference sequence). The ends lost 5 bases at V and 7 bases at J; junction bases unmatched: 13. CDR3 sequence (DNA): TGTGCCAGCAGCGATCCGGGACAGTGGAGGGGTGAAGCTTTCTTT. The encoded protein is CASSDPGQWRGEAFF.

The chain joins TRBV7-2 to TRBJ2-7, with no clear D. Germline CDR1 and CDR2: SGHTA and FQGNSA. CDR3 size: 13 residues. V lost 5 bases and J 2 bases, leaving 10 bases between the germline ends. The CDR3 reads CASSPSPAYEQYF. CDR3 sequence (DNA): TGTGCCAGCAGCCCAAGCCCTGCCTACGAGCAGTACTTC.

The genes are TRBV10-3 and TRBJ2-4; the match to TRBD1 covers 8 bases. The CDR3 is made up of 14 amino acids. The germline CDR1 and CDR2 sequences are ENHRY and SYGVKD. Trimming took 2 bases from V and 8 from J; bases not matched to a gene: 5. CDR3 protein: CAISEGQGVHIQYF. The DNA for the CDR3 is TGTGCCATCAGTGAGGGACAGGGTGTACACATTCAGTACTTC.

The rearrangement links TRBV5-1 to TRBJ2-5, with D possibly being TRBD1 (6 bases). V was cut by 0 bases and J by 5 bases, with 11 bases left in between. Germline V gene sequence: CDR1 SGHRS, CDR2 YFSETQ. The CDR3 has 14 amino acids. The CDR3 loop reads CASSLGTAQETQYF. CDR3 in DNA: TGCGCCAGCAGCTTGGGGACAGCCCAGGAGACCCAGTACTTC.

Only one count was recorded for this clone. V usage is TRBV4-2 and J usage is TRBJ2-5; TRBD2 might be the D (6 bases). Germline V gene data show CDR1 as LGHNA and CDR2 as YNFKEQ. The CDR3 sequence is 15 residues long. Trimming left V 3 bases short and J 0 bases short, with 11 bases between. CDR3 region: CASSQEWDYQETQYF. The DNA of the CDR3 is TGTGCCAGCAGCCAGGAATGGGACTACCAAGAGACCCAGTACTTC.

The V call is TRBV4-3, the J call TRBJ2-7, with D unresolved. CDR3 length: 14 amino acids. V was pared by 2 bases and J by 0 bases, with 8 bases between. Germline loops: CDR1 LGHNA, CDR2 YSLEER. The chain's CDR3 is CASSQFSFSYEQYF. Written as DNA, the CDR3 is TGCGCCAGCAGCCAATTCTCATTCTCCTACGAGCAGTACTTC.

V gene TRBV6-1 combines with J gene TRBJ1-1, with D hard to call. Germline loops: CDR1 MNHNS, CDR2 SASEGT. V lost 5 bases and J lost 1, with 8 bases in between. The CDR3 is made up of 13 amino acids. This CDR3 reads CASSSQRNTEAFF. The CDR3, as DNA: TGTGCCAGCAGTTCACAACGGAACACTGAAGCTTTCTTT.

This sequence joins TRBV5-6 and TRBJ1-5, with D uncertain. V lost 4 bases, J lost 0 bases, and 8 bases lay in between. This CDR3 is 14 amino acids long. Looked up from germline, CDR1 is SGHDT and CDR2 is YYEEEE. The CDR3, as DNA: TGTGCCAGCAGCCCCTCATATAGCAATCAGCCCCAGCATTTT. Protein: CASSPSYSNQPQHF.

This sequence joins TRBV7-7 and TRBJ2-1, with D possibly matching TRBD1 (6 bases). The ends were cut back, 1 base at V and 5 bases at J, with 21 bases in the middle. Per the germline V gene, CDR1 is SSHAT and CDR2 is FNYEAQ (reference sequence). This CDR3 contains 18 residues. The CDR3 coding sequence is TGTGCCAGCAGCTTAGGCCCCTCCCCAGGGGCTCTTAACAATGAGCAGTTCTTC. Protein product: CASSLGPSPGALNNEQFF.